This section outlines one T cell receptor beta chain sequence together with its context. Antigen specificity is unknown. Naivety among CD8 cells was defined by CD45RO negativity and positive CCR7 selection, thereby excluding terminally differentiated effector memory CD45RA+ cells. The data belong to a study of shared clonotypes between healthy human individuals. Whole-study findings and limits: When naive CD4 clonotypes were compared across a handful of donors, around 5% were shared.

The germline gives CDR1 SGDLS, CDR2 YYNGEE. The CDR3 length is 15 residues. V gave up 5 bases and J gave up 0 bases, with 13 bases separating them. Here immunoSEQ multiplex PCR was the method, and the copy in TCRdb shows in-frame clones only, minus some. The table lists about 2.1 million clones, around 93% of them singletons. This TCR was recovered from a man younger than 35 in good health. Some clones in this sample may be carry-over from other donors' samples. The chain combines TRBV9 with TRBJ2-3; D might be TRBD2 (6 bases). The sample taken for sequencing was naive CD8+ T cells from PBMCs. The DNA for the CDR3 is TGTGCCAGCAGGCGGGCAGGGACTAGCACAGATACGCAGTATTTT. Translation: CASRRAGTSTDTQYF.